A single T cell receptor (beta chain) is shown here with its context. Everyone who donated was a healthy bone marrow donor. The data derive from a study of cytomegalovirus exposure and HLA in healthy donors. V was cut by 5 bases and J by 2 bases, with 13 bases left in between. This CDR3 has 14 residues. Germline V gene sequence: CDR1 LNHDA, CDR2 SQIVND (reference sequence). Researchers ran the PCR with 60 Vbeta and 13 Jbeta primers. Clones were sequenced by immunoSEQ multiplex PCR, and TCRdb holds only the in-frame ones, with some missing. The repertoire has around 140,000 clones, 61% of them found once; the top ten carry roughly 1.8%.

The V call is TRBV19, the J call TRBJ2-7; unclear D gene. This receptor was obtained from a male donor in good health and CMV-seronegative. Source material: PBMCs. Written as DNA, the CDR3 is TGTGCCAGTAGTCCCCTGTTCCCCGCCTACGAGCAGTACTTC. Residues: CASSPLFPAYEQYF.